This TCR beta chain was identified in a study of shared T cell receptors in the human thymus. Here immunoSEQ multiplex PCR was the method, and the copy in TCRdb shows in-frame clones only, minus some. The sample lists fewer than 700,000 clones, around 89% occurring once. Germline CDR1 is LGHNA and CDR2 is YSLEER. The junction had 8 bases not matched to a gene; V was cut back by 1 base and J by 2 bases. The CDR3 extends over 17 amino acids. This sample was also put to use in a study of human thymus T cells. As that study records: Thymic samples were excised during corrective heart operations. An apparent bias in V and J gene usage was seen in thymic and blood repertoires. Related research found strongly overlapping thymic repertoires in unrelated individuals.

Sequenced: thymocytes. J is TRBJ2-7 and V is TRBV4-3; 10 nucleotides agree with TRBD1. This sequence was found in a boy younger than two with a congenital heart defect. In DNA, the CDR3 is TGCGCCAGCAGCCAAGGCCCCAGGGGACAGGGGCCCTACGAGCAGTACTTC. As protein: CASSQGPRGQGPYEQYF.